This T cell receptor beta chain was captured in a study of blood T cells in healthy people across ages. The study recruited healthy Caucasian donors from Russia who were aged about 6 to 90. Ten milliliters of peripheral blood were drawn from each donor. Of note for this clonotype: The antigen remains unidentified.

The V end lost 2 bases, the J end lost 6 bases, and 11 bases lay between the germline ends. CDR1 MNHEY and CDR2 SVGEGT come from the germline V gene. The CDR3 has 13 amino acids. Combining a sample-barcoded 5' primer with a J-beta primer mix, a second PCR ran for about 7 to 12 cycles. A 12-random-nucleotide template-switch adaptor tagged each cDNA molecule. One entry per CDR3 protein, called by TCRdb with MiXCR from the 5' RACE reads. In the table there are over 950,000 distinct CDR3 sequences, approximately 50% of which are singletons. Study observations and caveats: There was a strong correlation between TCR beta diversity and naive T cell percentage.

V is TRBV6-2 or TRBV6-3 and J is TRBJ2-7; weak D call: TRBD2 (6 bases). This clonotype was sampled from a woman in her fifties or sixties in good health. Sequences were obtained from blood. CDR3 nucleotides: TGTGCCAGCAGTTACCCGGAGGGGTCCGAGCAGTACTTC. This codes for CASSYPEGSEQYF.